The following is a T cell receptor (beta chain) sequence with its context. The antigen is unknown. Construction of TCR beta libraries was performed using quantitative 5'-RACE with molecular barcodes. TCRdb analysed the 5' RACE reads with MiXCR anew, one entry per CDR3 protein. This table holds more than 650,000 distinct CDR3 sequences, approximately 10% found once. This sample was taken from a study of CD8 T cells in ankylosing spondylitis. Study findings and constraints: Significant enrichment of disease-linked clones was reported in matched ankylosing spondylitis synovial fluid. Made up of roughly 8 highly homologous variants, a TCR beta motif appeared characteristic of ankylosing spondylitis blood.

CDR1 is DFQATT and CDR2 is SNEGSKA in the germline V gene (reference sequence). The length of the CDR3 is 12 residues. Trimming took 5 bases from V and 2 from J, leaving 8 bases between them. The sample comprised blood, either unsorted or a sorted T cell fraction (not recorded which). This clonotype was obtained from a male donor with ankylosing spondylitis. The rearrangement links TRBV20-1 to TRBJ2-3; D remains ambiguous. The CDR3: CSAQIFTDTQYF. The CDR3 coding sequence is TGCAGTGCTCAGATTTTCACAGATACGCAGTATTTT.